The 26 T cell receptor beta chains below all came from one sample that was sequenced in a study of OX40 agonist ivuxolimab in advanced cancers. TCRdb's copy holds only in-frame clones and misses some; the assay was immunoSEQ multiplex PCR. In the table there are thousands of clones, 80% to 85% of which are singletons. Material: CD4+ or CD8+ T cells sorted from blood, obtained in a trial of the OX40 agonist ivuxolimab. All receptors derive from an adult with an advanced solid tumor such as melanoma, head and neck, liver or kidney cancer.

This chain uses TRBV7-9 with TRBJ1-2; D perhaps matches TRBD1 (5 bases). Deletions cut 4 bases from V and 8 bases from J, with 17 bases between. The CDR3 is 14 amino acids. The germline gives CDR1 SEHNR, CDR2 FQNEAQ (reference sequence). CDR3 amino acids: CASSSSGTQGGYTF. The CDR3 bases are TGTGCCAGCAGCTCAAGTGGGACCCAAGGGGGCTACACCTTC.

CDR3 region: CASSQEQAYEQYF. CDR3 coding DNA: TGCGCCAGCAGCCAAGAGCAGGCCTACGAGCAGTACTTC. V usage is TRBV4-1 and J usage is TRBJ2-7; no clear D. V lost 0 bases and J 2 bases, leaving 5 bases between the germline ends. CDR3 size: 13 residues. CDR1 is MGHRA and CDR2 is YSYEKL in the germline V gene.

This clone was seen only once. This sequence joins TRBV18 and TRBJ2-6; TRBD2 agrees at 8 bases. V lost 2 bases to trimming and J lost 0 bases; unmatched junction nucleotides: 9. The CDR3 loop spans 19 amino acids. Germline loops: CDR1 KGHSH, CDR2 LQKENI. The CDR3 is CASSPSVASGFSGANVLTF. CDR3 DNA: TGTGCCAGCTCACCATCGGTCGCTAGCGGGTTCTCTGGGGCCAACGTCCTGACTTTC.

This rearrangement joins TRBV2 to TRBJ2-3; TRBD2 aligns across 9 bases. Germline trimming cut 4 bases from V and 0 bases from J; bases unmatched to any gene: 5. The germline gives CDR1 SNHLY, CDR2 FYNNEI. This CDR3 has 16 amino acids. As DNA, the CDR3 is TGTGCCAGCAGTGGGCTAGCGGGACTTAGCACAGATACGCAGTATTTT. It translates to CASSGLAGLSTDTQYF.

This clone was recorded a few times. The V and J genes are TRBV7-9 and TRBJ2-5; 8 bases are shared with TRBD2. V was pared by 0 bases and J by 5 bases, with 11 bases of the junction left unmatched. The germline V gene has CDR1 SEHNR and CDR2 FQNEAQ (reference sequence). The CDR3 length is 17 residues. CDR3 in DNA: TGTGCCAGCAGCTTAGCGTATTCTGCGGGAGGCTGGGAGACCCAGTACTTC. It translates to CASSLAYSAGGWETQYF.

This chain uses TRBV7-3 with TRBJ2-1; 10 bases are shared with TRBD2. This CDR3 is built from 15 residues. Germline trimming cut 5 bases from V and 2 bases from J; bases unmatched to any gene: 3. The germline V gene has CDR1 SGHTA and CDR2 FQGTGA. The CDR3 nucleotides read TGTGCCAGCAGCATGCTAGCGGGAGCCTACAATGAGCAGTTCTTC. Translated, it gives CASSMLAGAYNEQFF.

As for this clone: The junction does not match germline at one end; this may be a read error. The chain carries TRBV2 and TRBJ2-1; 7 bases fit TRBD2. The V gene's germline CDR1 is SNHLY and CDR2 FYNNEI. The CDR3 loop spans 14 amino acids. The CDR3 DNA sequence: TGTGCCAGCCTGAGGACTAGTTCCTCCAATGAGCAGTTCTTC. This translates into CASLRTSSSNEQFF. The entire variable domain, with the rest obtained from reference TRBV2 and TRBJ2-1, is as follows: EPEVTQTPSHQVTQMGQEVILRCVPISNHLYFYWYRQILGQKVEFLVSFYNNEISEKSEIFDDQFSVERPDGSNFTLKIRSTKLEDSAMYFCASLRTSSSNEQFFGPGTRLTVL.

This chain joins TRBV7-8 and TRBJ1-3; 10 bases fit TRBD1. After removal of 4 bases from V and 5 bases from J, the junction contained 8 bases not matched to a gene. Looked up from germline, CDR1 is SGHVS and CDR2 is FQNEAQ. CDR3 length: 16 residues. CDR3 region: CASSSQPGQGRNTIYF. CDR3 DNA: TGTGCCAGCAGCTCCCAACCGGGACAGGGGAGAAACACCATATATTTT. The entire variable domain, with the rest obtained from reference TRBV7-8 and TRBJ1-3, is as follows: GAGVSQSPRYKVAKRGQDVALRCDPISGHVSLFWYQQALGQGPEFLTYFQNEAQLDKSGLPSDRFFAERPEGSVSTLKIQRTQQEDSAVYLCASSSQPGQGRNTIYFGEGSWLTVV.

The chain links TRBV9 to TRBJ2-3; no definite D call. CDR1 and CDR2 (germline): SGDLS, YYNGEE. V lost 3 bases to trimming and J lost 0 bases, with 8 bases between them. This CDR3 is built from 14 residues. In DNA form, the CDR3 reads TGTGCCAGCAGCGGGGCCCTTAGCACAGATACGCAGTATTTT. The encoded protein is CASSGALSTDTQYF.

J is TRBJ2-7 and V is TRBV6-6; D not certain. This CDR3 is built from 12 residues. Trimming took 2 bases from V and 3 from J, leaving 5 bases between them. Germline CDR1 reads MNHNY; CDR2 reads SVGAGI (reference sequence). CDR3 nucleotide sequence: TGTGCCAGCAGTTACGCAGTCTACGAGCAGTACTTC. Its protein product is CASSYAVYEQYF.

The CDR3 loop is CASSPSRQSGTEAFF. The CDR3 DNA reads TGCGCCAGCAGCCCATCCAGGCAGTCCGGCACTGAAGCTTTCTTT. The chain joins TRBV5-1 to TRBJ1-1; D unclear. The CDR3 is 15 residues long. CDR1 SGHRS and CDR2 YFSETQ come from the germline V gene. The germline V and J ends were trimmed by 4 bases and 4 bases, with 17 bases remaining between them.

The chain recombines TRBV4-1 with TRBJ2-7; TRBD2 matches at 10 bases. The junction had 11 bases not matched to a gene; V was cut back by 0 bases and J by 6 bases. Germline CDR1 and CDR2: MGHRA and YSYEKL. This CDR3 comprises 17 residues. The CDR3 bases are TGCGCCAGCAGCCAAGATCTGAGTAGCGGGGGGCCGGGCGAGCAGTACTTC. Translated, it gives CASSQDLSSGGPGEQYF.

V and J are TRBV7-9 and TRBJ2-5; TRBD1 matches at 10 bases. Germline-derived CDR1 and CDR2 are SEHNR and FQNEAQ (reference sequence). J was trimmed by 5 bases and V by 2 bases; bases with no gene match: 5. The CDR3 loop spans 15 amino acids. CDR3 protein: CASSLRTGGAETQYF. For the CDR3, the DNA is TGTGCCAGCAGCTTACGGACAGGGGGGGCGGAGACCCAGTACTTC.

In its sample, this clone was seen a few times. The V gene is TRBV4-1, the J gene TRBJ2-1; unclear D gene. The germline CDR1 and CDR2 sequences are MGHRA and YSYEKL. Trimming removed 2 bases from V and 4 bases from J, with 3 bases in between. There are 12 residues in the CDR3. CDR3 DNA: TGCGCCAGCAGCCAACGATACAATGAGCAGTTCTTC. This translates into CASSQRYNEQFF.

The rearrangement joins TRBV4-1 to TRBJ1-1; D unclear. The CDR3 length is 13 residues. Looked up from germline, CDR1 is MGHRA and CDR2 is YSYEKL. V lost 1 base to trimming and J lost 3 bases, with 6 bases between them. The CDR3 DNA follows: TGCGCCAGCAGCCAAGCCGGGTACACTGAAGCTTTCTTT. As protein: CASSQAGYTEAFF.

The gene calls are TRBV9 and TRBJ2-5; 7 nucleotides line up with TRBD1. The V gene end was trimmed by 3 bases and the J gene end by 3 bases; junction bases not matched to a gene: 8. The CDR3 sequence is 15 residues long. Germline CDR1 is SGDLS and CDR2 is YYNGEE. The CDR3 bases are TGTGCCAGCAGCGCTTCCGGGACAGTAGAAGAGACCCAGTACTTC. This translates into CASSASGTVEETQYF. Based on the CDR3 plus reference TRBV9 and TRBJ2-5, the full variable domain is DSGVTQTPKHLITATGQRVTLRCSPRSGDLSVYWYQQSLDQGLQFLIQYYNGEERAKGNILERFSAQQFPDLHSELNLSSLELGDSALYFCASSASGTVEETQYFGPGTRLLVL.

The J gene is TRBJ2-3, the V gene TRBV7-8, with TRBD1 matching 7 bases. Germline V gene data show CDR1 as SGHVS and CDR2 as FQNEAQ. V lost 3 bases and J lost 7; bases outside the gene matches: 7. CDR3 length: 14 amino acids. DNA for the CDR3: TGTGCCAGCAGCTTTAGGGGGCCGAGATATACGCAGTATTTT. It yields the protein CASSFRGPRYTQYF.

CDR3 residues: CASSLEDRGELRGNQPQHF. CDR3 DNA sequence: TGTGCCAGCAGCTTAGAGGACAGGGGCGAATTGAGGGGCAATCAGCCCCAGCATTTT. This rearrangement joins TRBV11-3 to TRBJ1-5, with 9 positions matching TRBD1. The CDR3 sequence is 19 residues long. J was trimmed by 2 bases and V by 0 bases; bases with no gene match: 11. CDR1 SGHNT and CDR2 YENEEA come from the germline V gene.

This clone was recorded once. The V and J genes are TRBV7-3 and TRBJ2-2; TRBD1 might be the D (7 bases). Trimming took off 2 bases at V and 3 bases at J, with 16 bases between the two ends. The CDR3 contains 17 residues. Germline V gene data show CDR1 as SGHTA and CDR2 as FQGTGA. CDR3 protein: CASSLGGTDFHTGELFF. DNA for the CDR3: TGTGCCAGCAGCTTAGGGGGGACAGACTTCCACACCGGGGAGCTGTTTTTT.

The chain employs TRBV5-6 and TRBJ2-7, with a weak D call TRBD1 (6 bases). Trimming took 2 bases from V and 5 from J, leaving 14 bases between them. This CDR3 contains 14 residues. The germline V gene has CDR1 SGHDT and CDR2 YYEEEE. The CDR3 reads CASSLAVRGDEQYF. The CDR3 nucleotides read TGTGCCAGCAGCTTAGCAGTCAGGGGAGACGAGCAGTACTTC. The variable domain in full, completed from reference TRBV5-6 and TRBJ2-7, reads DAGVTQSPTHLIKTRGQQVTLRCSPKSGHDTVSWYQQALGQGPQFIFQYYEEEERQRGNFPDRFSGHQFPNYSSELNVNALLLGDSALYLCASSLAVRGDEQYFGPGTRLTVT.

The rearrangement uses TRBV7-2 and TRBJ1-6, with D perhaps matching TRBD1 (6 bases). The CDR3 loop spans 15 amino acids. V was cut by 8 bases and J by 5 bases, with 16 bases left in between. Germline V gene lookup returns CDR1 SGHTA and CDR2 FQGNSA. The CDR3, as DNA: TGTGCCAGCGCCGACACAGGGACAAATAATTCACCCCTCCACTTT. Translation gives CASADTGTNNSPLHF. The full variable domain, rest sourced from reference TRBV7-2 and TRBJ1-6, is GAGVSQSPSNKVTEKGKDVELRCDPISGHTALYWYRQSLGQGLEFLIYFQGNSAPDKSGLPSDRFSAERTGGSVSTLTIQRTQQEDSAVYLCASADTGTNNSPLHFGNGTRLTVT.

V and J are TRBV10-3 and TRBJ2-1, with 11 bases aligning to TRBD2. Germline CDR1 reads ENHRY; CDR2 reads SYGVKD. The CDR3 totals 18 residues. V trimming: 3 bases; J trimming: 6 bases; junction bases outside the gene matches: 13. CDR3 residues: CAISEGVRTSGGGNEQFF. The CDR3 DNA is TGTGCCATCAGTGAAGGAGTCCGAACTAGCGGGGGAGGCAATGAGCAGTTCTTC.

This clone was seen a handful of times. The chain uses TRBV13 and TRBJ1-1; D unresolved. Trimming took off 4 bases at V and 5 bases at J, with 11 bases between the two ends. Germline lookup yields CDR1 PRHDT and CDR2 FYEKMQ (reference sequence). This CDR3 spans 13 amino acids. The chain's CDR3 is CASSSAGGTEAFF. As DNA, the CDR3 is TGTGCCAGCAGCTCGGCAGGAGGAACTGAAGCTTTCTTT.

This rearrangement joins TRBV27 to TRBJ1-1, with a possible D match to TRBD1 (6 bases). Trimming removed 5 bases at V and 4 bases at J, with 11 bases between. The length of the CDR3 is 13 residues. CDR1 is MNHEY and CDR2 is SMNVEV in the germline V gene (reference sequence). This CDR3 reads CASSLGGGTEAFF. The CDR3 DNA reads TGTGCCAGCAGTCTAGGGGGGGGCACTGAAGCTTTCTTT.

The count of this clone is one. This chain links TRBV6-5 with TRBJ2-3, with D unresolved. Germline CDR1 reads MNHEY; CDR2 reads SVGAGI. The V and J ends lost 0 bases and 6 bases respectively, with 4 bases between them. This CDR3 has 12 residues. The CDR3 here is CASSYSGDTQYF. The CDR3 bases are TGTGCCAGCAGTTACTCGGGGGATACGCAGTATTTT.

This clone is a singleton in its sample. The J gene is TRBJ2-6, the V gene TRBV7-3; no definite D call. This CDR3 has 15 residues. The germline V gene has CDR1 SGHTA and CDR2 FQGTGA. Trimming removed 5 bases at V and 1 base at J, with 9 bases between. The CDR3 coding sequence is TGTGCCAGCAGCCCCCAAGGGTCTGGGGCCAACGTCCTGACTTTC. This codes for CASSPQGSGANVLTF.